This T cell receptor (beta chain) was profiled in a study of CD4+ T cells in melanoma. The assay was immunoSEQ multiplex PCR, and TCRdb's table has in-frame clones only and misses some. The table has roughly 21,000 clones, roughly 78% seen once. Findings of the study overall: In melanoma, neoantigen-specific CD4+ T cells reportedly differed in differentiation state. CD8+ T cell, macrophage and B cell function reportedly correlated with neoantigen-specific CD4+ T cells.

V was trimmed by 0 bases and J by 3 bases, leaving 9 bases between them. From germline, CDR1 is SGHRS and CDR2 YFSETQ. This CDR3 is built from 14 residues. Notes on this clone: Antigen specificity is unknown.

This receptor was taken from a human donor with melanoma. The chain couples TRBV5-1 to TRBJ2-5; D remains ambiguous. CDR3 sequence: CASSLGPGKETQYF. The CDR3 DNA reads as TGCGCCAGCAGCTTGGGGCCAGGCAAAGAGACCCAGTACTTC.